The entry that follows covers one TCR beta chain sequence. Its antigen is currently unknown. The sample comes from a study of cytomegalovirus exposure and HLA in healthy donors. Study-wide background: Prior work identified roughly 120 million unique TCR beta sequences in about 179 million T cells. Findings and limits, study-wide: Common viral pathogens (according to a later analysis) appeared linked to several of the most significant clusters.

The PCR used 60 Vbeta and 13 Jbeta primers. TCRdb's copy holds only in-frame clones and misses some; the assay was immunoSEQ multiplex PCR. The table records 90,000 to 120,000 clones, 81% of them present only once. The sequence came from a man aged 25 to 45 in good health and CMV-seronegative. Sequencing was done on a sample of PBMCs.

The CDR3 nucleotides are TGTGCCAGCAGTTCCCCCGGGACATATCATGGCTACACCTTC. Its translation is CASSSPGTYHGYTF. The J gene is TRBJ1-2, the V gene TRBV27, with D tentatively TRBD1 (6 bases). The CDR3 is made up of 14 amino acids. Per germline, CDR1 MNHEY and CDR2 SMNVEV (reference sequence). V lost 4 bases and J lost 6, with 15 bases in between.